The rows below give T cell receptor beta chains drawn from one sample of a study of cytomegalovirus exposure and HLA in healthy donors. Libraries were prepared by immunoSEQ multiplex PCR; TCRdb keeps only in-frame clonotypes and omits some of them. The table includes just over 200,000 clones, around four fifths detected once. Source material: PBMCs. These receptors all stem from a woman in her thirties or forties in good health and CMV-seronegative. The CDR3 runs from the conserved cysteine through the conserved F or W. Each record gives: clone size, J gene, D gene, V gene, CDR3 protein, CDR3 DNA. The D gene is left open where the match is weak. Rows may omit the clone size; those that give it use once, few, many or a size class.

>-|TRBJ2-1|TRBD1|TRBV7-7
CASSRGQGVDEQFF
TGTGCCAGCAGCAGAGGACAGGGTGTGGATGAGCAGTTCTTC
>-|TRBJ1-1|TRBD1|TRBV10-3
CAIGDRGNTEAFF
TGTGCCATCGGTGACAGGGGAAACACTGAAGCTTTCTTT
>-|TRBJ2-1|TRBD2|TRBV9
CASSVGALAGVGYNEQFF
TGTGCCAGCAGCGTAGGGGCACTAGCGGGAGTGGGGTACAATGAGCAGTTCTTC
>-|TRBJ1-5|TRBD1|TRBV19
CASSIIGQGGQPQHF
TGTGCCAGTAGTATTATCGGACAGGGCGGTCAGCCCCAGCATTTT
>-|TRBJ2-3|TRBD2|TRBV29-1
CSVGWLAGATDTQYF
TGCAGCGTTGGTTGGTTGGCGGGAGCCACAGATACGCAGTATTTT
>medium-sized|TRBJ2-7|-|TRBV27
CASSSGLSSEQYF
TGTGCCAGCAGTTCAGGGCTCTCGAGCGAGCAGTACTTC
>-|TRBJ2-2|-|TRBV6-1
CASTLGLKRAGELFF
TGTGCCAGCACTCTGGGACTCAAACGGGCCGGGGAGCTGTTTTTT
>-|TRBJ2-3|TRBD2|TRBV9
CASTAGGTDTQYF
TGTGCCAGCACCGCGGGAGGCACAGATACGCAGTATTTT
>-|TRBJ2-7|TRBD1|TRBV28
CASRGQGYEQYF
TGTGCCAGCCGGGGACAGGGCTACGAGCAGTACTTC
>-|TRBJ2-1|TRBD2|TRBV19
CASSKGLAGSSYNEQFF
TGTGCCAGTAGTAAGGGACTAGCGGGGAGCTCCTACAATGAGCAGTTCTTC
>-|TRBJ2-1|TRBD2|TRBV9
CASSSGGDRGDEQFF
TGTGCCAGCAGCTCCGGGGGGGATCGAGGGGATGAGCAGTTCTTC
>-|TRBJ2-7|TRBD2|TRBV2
CARGLADTYEQYF
TGTGCCAGGGGACTAGCGGATACCTACGAGCAGTACTTC
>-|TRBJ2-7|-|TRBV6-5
CASSRAERAGQQYF
TGTGCCAGCAGTAGGGCCGAGAGAGCGGGCCAGCAGTACTTC
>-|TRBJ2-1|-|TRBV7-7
CASSSDYGSNEQFF
TGTGCCAGCAGCTCTGATTACGGGAGCAATGAGCAGTTCTTC
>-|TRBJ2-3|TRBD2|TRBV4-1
CASSQDEGTSTSTDTQYF
TGCGCCAGCAGCCAAGATGAAGGGACTAGCACTAGCACAGATACGCAGTATTTT
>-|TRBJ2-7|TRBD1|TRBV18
CASSPRGTGGGEQYF
TGTGCCAGCTCACCACGTGGGACAGGGGGCGGCGAGCAGTACTTC
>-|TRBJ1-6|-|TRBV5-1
CASSLKYRDNSPLHF
TGCGCCAGCAGCTTGAAGTACAGGGATAATTCACCCCTCCACTTT
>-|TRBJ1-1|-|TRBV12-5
CASVADGGTEAFF
TGTGCTAGTGTCGCAGACGGAGGCACTGAAGCTTTCTTT
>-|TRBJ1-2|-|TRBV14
CASSQVPYGYTF
TGTGCCAGCAGCCAAGTCCCTTATGGCTACACCTTC
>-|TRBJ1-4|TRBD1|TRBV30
CAWSGRTGRSEKLFF
TGTGCCTGGAGTGGCAGGACAGGGCGAAGTGAAAAACTGTTTTTT
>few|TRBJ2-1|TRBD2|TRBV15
CATSRRTSVYNEQFF
TGTGCCACCAGCAGAAGGACTAGCGTCTACAATGAGCAGTTCTTC
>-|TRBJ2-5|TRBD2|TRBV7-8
CASSLAGLAGETQYF
TGTGCCAGCAGCTTAGCGGGGCTAGCGGGAGAGACCCAGTACTTC
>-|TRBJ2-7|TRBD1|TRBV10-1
CASSEPGTGSTYEQYF
TGCGCCAGCAGTGAGCCAGGGACAGGGTCAACCTACGAGCAGTACTTC
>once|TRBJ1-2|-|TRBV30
CVGRVYGYTF
TGTGTCGGTCGGGTATATGGCTACACCTTC
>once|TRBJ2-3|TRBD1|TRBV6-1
CASIVGGAADTQYF
TGTGCCAGCATTGTAGGGGGCGCGGCAGATACGCAGTATTTT
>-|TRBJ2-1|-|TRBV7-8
CASSLIFGDSYVDEQFF
TGTGCCAGCAGCCTAATATTTGGAGACAGTTATGTTGATGAGCAGTTCTTC
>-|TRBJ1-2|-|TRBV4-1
CASSLGQTYGYTF
TGCGCCAGCAGCCTCGGACAGACCTATGGCTACACCTTC
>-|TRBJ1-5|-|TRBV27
CASSFQGNQPQHF
TGTGCCAGCAGTTTTCAGGGGAATCAGCCCCAGCATTTT
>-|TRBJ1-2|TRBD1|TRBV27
CASSFRTGNYGYTF
TGTGCCAGCAGTTTCCGGACAGGGAACTATGGCTACACCTTC
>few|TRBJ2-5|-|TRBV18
CASSPPLGDIEETQYF
TGTGCCAGCTCACCTCCATTGGGGGACATTGAAGAGACCCAGTACTTC
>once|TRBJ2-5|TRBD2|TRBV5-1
CASSQQLAGGPEETQYF
TGCGCCAGCAGCCAACAACTAGCGGGAGGGCCGGAAGAGACCCAGTACTTC
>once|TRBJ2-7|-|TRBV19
CASGSYEQYF
TGTGCCAGCGGGAGTTATGAGCAGTACTTC
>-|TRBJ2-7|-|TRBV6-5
CASSPTGELAGEQYF
TGTGCCAGCAGCCCTACGGGGGAGCTGGCTGGCGAGCAGTACTTC
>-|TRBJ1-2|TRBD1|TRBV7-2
CASRLGGQGILHGYTF
TGTGCCAGCAGGTTGGGGGGACAGGGAATTCTTCATGGCTACACCTTC
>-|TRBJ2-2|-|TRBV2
CASSVLGGNTGELFF
TGTGCCAGCAGTGTTCTGGGGGGTAACACCGGGGAGCTGTTTTTT
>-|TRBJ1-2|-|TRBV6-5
CASSIDSNYGYTF
TGTGCCAGCAGTATCGACAGTAACTATGGCTACACCTTC
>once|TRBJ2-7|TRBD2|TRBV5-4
CASSLELAGGYEQYF
TGTGCCAGCAGCTTGGAACTAGCGGGGGGCTACGAGCAGTACTTC
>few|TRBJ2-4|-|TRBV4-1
CASSQGRAREAKNIQYF
TGCGCCAGCAGCCAAGGGAGGGCTAGAGAAGCCAAAAACATTCAGTACTTC
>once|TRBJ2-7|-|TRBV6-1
CASSEWGGLSSYEQYF
TGTGCCAGCAGTGAATGGGGGGGCCTTAGCTCCTACGAGCAGTACTTC
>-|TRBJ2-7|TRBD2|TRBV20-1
CSAQSGGEGRF
TGCAGTGCCCAATCGGGGGGGGAAGGACGGTTC
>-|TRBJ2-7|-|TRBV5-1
CASSYRGLKSRGSYEQYF
TGCGCCAGCAGCTATCGGGGGTTGAAGTCGCGGGGCTCCTACGAGCAGTACTTC
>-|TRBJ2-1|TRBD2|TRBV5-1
CASSLQLAGAGNEQFF
TGCGCCAGCAGCCTACAGCTAGCGGGAGCTGGTAATGAGCAGTTCTTC
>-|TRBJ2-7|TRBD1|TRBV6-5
CASSLGTGVWEQYF
TGTGCCAGCAGTCTCGGGACAGGGGTATGGGAGCAGTACTTC
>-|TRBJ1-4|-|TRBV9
CASSASVNRDEKLFF
TGTGCCAGCAGCGCCTCAGTGAACCGGGATGAAAAACTGTTTTTT
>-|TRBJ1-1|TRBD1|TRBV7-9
CASSRGSTGVLNTEAFF
TGTGCCAGCAGCCGAGGTTCGACAGGGGTTTTGAACACTGAAGCTTTCTTT
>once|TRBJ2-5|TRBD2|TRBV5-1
CASNLAGIQETQYF
TGCGCCAGCAACCTAGCGGGAATCCAAGAGACCCAGTACTTC
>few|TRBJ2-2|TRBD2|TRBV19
CASSKSEAGLNTGELFF
TGTGCCAGTAGTAAAAGTGAAGCGGGACTAAACACCGGGGAGCTGTTTTTT
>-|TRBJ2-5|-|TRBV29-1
CSVERTDQETQYF
TGCAGCGTAGAAAGGACAGATCAAGAGACCCAGTACTTC
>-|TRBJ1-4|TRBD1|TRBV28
CASVTGTGEKLFF
TGTGCCAGCGTGACAGGGACAGGTGAAAAACTGTTTTTT
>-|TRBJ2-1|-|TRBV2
CASSEALGTLYNEQFF
TGTGCCAGCAGTGAAGCTTTGGGCACCCTCTACAATGAGCAGTTCTTC
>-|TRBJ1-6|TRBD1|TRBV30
CAWSAGQGGSPLHF
TGTGCCTGGAGTGCGGGACAGGGTGGCTCACCCCTCCACTTT
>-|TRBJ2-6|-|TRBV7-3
CASSFLSGANVLTF
TGTGCCAGCAGCTTCCTATCTGGGGCCAACGTCCTGACTTTC
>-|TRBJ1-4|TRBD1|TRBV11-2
CASSTGQEILNEKLFF
TGTGCCAGCAGCACGGGACAGGAGATACTTAATGAAAAACTGTTTTTT
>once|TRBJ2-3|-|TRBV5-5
CASSLYGTSDTQYF
TGTGCCAGCAGCTTGTACGGGACTTCGGATACGCAGTATTTT
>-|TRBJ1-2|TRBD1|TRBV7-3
CASSRAQGEGYTF
TGTGCCAGCAGCCGAGCCCAGGGGGAAGGCTACACCTTC
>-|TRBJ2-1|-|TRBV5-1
CASSIGFNAGRYNEQFF
TGCGCCAGCAGCATCGGCTTCAACGCGGGAAGATACAATGAGCAGTTCTTC
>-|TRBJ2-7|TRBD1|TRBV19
CASSNRDRRYEQYF
TGTGCCAGTAGTAACCGGGACAGGCGCTACGAGCAGTACTTC
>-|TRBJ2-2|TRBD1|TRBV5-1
CASSLQGSDTGELFF
TGCGCCAGCAGCTTACAGGGGAGCGACACCGGGGAGCTGTTTTTT
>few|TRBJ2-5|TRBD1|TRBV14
CASSHRDRGQETQYF
TGTGCCAGCAGTCACCGGGACAGGGGACAAGAGACCCAGTACTTC